This is a list of T cell receptor beta chains from one sample in a study of identical twins. Each CDR3 protein gets one entry after TCRdb re-called the 5' RACE reads with MiXCR. The repertoire holds around 670,000 distinct CDR3 sequences, with 5.5% to 7.5% as singletons. The specimen was naive T cells sorted from blood. These receptor sequences come from a man between 18 and 35 years old in good health. Both conserved end residues are trimmed from each CDR3. The D gene is left open where the match is weak.

>TRBV19|TRBD1|TRBJ1-1
ASRDYGRVRGTEAF
>TRBV5-1|TRBD2|TRBJ2-1
ASSLVFQRGDNEQF
>TRBV10-3|NA|TRBJ2-3
AISESGSGSVQGGTDTQY
>TRBV20-1|TRBD1|TRBJ1-2
SARTPGGYGYT
>TRBV20-1|TRBD1|TRBJ2-5
SARERDRETQY
>TRBV4-3|NA|TRBJ1-4
ASSQGPNEKLF
>TRBV2|TRBD1|TRBJ2-7
ASRDRSSYEQY
>TRBV18|TRBD1|TRBJ2-1
ASSPPGQVYNEQF
>TRBV24-1|NA|TRBJ2-7
ATSDPTGYEQY
>TRBV12-3/TRBV12-4|NA|TRBJ2-7
ASSFTGPLDEQY
>TRBV5-1|TRBD1|TRBJ2-3
ASSLRRRDRASTDTQY
>TRBV20-1|TRBD2|TRBJ2-1
SARDPGTSGNYNEQF
>TRBV9|TRBD1|TRBJ2-1
ASSPTGQGFDEQF
>TRBV12-3/TRBV12-4|NA|TRBJ2-7
ASSFGGADEQY
>TRBV29-1|NA|TRBJ2-1
SARESNEQF
>TRBV5-6|NA|TRBJ2-3
ASSSSFKVVVRNDTQY
>TRBV5-1|NA|TRBJ2-2
ASSLGGMNTGELF
>TRBV6-2/TRBV6-3|NA|TRBJ2-1
ASSYNVRPGEWNEQF
>TRBV12-3/TRBV12-4|NA|TRBJ2-3
ASTIMGRADTQY
>TRBV20-1|TRBD2|TRBJ2-3
SAQPGLAVSTDTQY
>TRBV27|TRBD2|TRBJ2-7
ASSLGLAGAPLYEQY
>TRBV18|TRBD1|TRBJ2-7
ASSPTQGNSYEQY
>TRBV12-3/TRBV12-4|NA|TRBJ2-2
ASSLGGPGGTGELF
>TRBV29-1|NA|TRBJ1-2
SVAEGYGYT
>TRBV7-9|NA|TRBJ2-4
ASSPRATHPTGDIQY
>TRBV14|NA|TRBJ2-1
ASSPFGGLWDNEQF
>TRBV7-2|NA|TRBJ1-2
ASSLEPGNYGYT
>TRBV12-3/TRBV12-4|TRBD1|TRBJ2-5
ASRDRGWTQY
>TRBV7-2|NA|TRBJ2-1
ASSFLGPFNEQF